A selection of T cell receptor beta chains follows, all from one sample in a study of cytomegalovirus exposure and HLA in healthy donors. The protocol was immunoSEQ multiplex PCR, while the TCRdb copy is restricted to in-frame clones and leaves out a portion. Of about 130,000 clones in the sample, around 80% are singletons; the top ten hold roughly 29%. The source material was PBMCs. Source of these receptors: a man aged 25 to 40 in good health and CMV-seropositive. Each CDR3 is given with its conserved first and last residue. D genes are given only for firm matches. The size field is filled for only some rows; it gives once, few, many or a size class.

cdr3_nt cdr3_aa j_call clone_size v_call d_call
TGTGCCAGCAGACCGACTAGCGGGGAGTACAATGAGCAGTTCTTC CASRPTSGEYNEQFF TRBJ2-1 - TRBV6-1 TRBD2
TGTGCCAGCAGGGACGGGGGGAACACCGGGGAGCTGTTTTTT CASRDGGNTGELFF TRBJ2-2 - TRBV6-5 -
TGTGCCAGCAGCCTACAGGGGACGCGGGGACTGAATGAGCAGTTCTTC CASSLQGTRGLNEQFF TRBJ2-1 - TRBV7-2 -
TGTGCCAGCAGCCCTGGGGACATAACTCAAGAGACCCAGTACTTC CASSPGDITQETQYF TRBJ2-5 few TRBV5-4 -
TGTGCCAGCAGCTCCTACGGTGCCTTGGTCGGTGGCTACACCTTC CASSSYGALVGGYTF TRBJ1-2 - TRBV5-6 -
TGTGCCAGCAACCTAGGAGGGAAGGGCGGGGAGCTGTTTTTT CASNLGGKGGELFF TRBJ2-2 - TRBV5-6 -
TGTGCCAGCAGCCCCGGGACTAGCAAATCCGGGGAGCTGTTTTTT CASSPGTSKSGELFF TRBJ2-2 - TRBV7-3 TRBD2
TGTGCCAGCAGTTTTGATGGACAGCCCCCTAATCAGCCCCAGCATTTT CASSFDGQPPNQPQHF TRBJ1-5 once TRBV27 -
TGCGCCAGCAGCCAAGAGATTAGCGGGAGCCAAGAGCAGTACTTC CASSQEISGSQEQYF TRBJ2-7 - TRBV4-1 TRBD2
TGTGCCAGCAGTTTATTGGGGACTAGCCGCTCCTACGAGCAGTACTTC CASSLLGTSRSYEQYF TRBJ2-7 once TRBV27 TRBD2
TGCGCCAGCAGCTTGGACTCAGGGGGCTCGGCAGAGACCCAGTACTTC CASSLDSGGSAETQYF TRBJ2-5 - TRBV5-1 TRBD1
TGTGCCAGTGGGAGTAGCGGGAGCTCCTACAATGAGCAGTTCTTC CASGSSGSSYNEQFF TRBJ2-1 - TRBV27 TRBD2
TGTGCCAGTAGTCCTGGGAGGGTAACAGGTTTAAAAGGGTCCTACGAGCAGTACTTC CASSPGRVTGLKGSYEQYF TRBJ2-7 - TRBV19 TRBD2
TGTGCCAGCAGTGAAGCGAGTCATACGCAGTATTTT CASSEASHTQYF TRBJ2-3 - TRBV2 -
TGTGCCAGCAGCTTAGGTCGGGACAGGGCGTCGGCCCAGTACTTC CASSLGRDRASAQYF TRBJ2-5 - TRBV7-2 TRBD1
TGTGCCATCGGCACGACAACAGGCTATGGCTACACCTTC CAIGTTTGYGYTF TRBJ1-2 - TRBV10-3 -
TGCGCCAGCAGCCACGGGGGCCAAGAGACCCAGTACTTC CASSHGGQETQYF TRBJ2-5 - TRBV5-1 -
TGTGCCAGCTCACCGGGACAGGGGTTGGGGACCACTGAAGCTTTCTTT CASSPGQGLGTTEAFF TRBJ1-1 - TRBV18 TRBD1
TGTGCCAGCAGCTTAGCTAGTAGAGAGACCCAGTACTTC CASSLASRETQYF TRBJ2-5 - TRBV7-2 -
TGCAGCGCCGCGGGGACAGTATATGGCTACACCTTC CSAAGTVYGYTF TRBJ1-2 few TRBV29-1 TRBD1
TGTGCCAGCACCCACAGGGGGATGAACACTGAAGCTTTCTTT CASTHRGMNTEAFF TRBJ1-1 - TRBV7-2 TRBD1
TGTGCCAGCAGCTTATTTCACAGGGGATTAAATCAGCCCCAGCATTTT CASSLFHRGLNQPQHF TRBJ1-5 - TRBV7-8 TRBD1
TGTGCCAGCAGCTTACGGGCTAGCGGGGGGGGTAATGAGCAGTTCTTC CASSLRASGGGNEQFF TRBJ2-1 - TRBV7-8 TRBD2
TGCAGCGTTTCTGGACAGATACCCAATGAGCAGTTCTTC CSVSGQIPNEQFF TRBJ2-1 - TRBV29-1 -
TGTGCCAGCAGCTTAGGGCTAGCGGGGAATGAGCAGTTCTTC CASSLGLAGNEQFF TRBJ2-1 once TRBV7-2 TRBD2
TGTGCCAGCAGTACTAGCGGGAGAATGGGTGAGCAGTTCTTC CASSTSGRMGEQFF TRBJ2-1 once TRBV27 TRBD2
TGTGCCAGCAGCTCCCTTCGCACTAGCACAGATACGCAGTATTTT CASSSLRTSTDTQYF TRBJ2-3 few TRBV7-9 -
TGCGCCAGCAGCTCCTCAGGGGGAGGTAGCACTGAAGCTTTCTTT CASSSSGGGSTEAFF TRBJ1-1 - TRBV5-1 TRBD1
TGTGCCTGGAGTGTACGTAGTTACCCCTACGAGCAGTACTTC CAWSVRSYPYEQYF TRBJ2-7 - TRBV30 -
TGTGCCAGCAGCTCCGGGACAGGGGCAACCTACGAGCAGTACTTC CASSSGTGATYEQYF TRBJ2-7 - TRBV5-5 TRBD1
TGTGCCAGCGGACTCCGGCCGGTTGAGCAGTTCTTC CASGLRPVEQFF TRBJ2-1 - TRBV9 -
TGTGCCAGCAGCTTGGCCGAGAGGGAGGGCACAGATACGCAGTATTTT CASSLAEREGTDTQYF TRBJ2-3 - TRBV5-4 -
TGTGCCTGGGCCCGTGAGGGACAGGGACTCGGGACCCAGTACTTC CAWAREGQGLGTQYF TRBJ2-5 - TRBV30 TRBD1
TGCAGCGTTGAGGGGACAGGGCTGGGCTATGGCTACACCTTC CSVEGTGLGYGYTF TRBJ1-2 - TRBV29-1 TRBD1
TGCAGTGCCGGGCAGGGCAGAGCTTTCTTT CSAGQGRAFF TRBJ1-1 - TRBV20-1 -
TGTGCCAGCAGCGACTCGGGACAGGGGGAGGAGACCCAGTACTTC CASSDSGQGEETQYF TRBJ2-5 - TRBV12-1 -
TGTGCCAGCAGCTTAGTAGGGCGACTAGCGGGGGGGCGGGAGACCCAGTACTTC CASSLVGRLAGGRETQYF TRBJ2-5 - TRBV7-2 TRBD2
TGTGCCAGCAGTCGGGAAGGGGGCCCCTCTGGGGCCAACGTCCTGACTTTC CASSREGGPSGANVLTF TRBJ2-6 - TRBV27 TRBD1
TGCGCCAGCAGCTCCGAGACAGGGGCCTATGGCTACACCTTC CASSSETGAYGYTF TRBJ1-2 - TRBV5-1 TRBD1
TGTGCCTGGAGGGGGGCTAAAGGCGAGCAGTACTTC CAWRGAKGEQYF TRBJ2-7 - TRBV30 -
TGTGCCATCAGGGCGGGAGGCTGGGACGAGCAGTACTTC CAIRAGGWDEQYF TRBJ2-7 - TRBV7-9 TRBD2
TGTGCCTGCAACATGGTAGCGGGAGGCTACAATGAGCAGTTCTTC CACNMVAGGYNEQFF TRBJ2-1 - TRBV30 TRBD2
TGTGCCAGTAGTATACCCCCGGAGAACACCATATATTTT CASSIPPENTIYF TRBJ1-3 - TRBV19 -
TGTGCCAGCAGCCCCGGACTAGCGGGCCTATCCTACAATGAGCAGTTCTTC CASSPGLAGLSYNEQFF TRBJ2-1 - TRBV9 TRBD2
TGTGCCAGCAGCGCCCCCGGGACAGGGGACTATGGCTACACCTTC CASSAPGTGDYGYTF TRBJ1-2 - TRBV5-4 TRBD1
TGTGCCAGCAGCCAAGATCCCGGGACAGGGGCCGAGCAGTACTTC CASSQDPGTGAEQYF TRBJ2-7 medium-sized TRBV4-2 TRBD1
TGTGCCAGCAGCCTATGGGGACTAGCGGGAGAAGATACGCAGTATTTT CASSLWGLAGEDTQYF TRBJ2-3 - TRBV5-6 TRBD2
TGTGCCAGCAGCTTAGGGACAGGGATGACCGGGGAGCTGTTTTTT CASSLGTGMTGELFF TRBJ2-2 many TRBV11-3 TRBD1
TGTGCCAGCAGTCAGGGAGGGAGCACTGAAGCTTTCTTT CASSQGGSTEAFF TRBJ1-1 - TRBV6-5 -
TGCGCCAGCAGCTTGGATGGGTCCGAGGCAAGCTCCTACGAGCAGTACTTC CASSLDGSEASSYEQYF TRBJ2-7 - TRBV5-1 -
TGCGCCAGCAGCTTGGTCGGGGTGGGCACAGATACGCAGTATTTT CASSLVGVGTDTQYF TRBJ2-3 - TRBV5-1 -
TGTGCCAGCAATCCGCAGGACAGGGACACTGAAGCTTTCTTT CASNPQDRDTEAFF TRBJ1-1 - TRBV6-1 TRBD1
TGTGCCAGCAGCCGCCAAGCGGGAGCGAGCTACAATGAGCAGTTCTTC CASSRQAGASYNEQFF TRBJ2-1 - TRBV7-9 TRBD2
TGCGCCAGCAGTCAAGAAGGGGGAAGCACTGAAGCTTTCTTT CASSQEGGSTEAFF TRBJ1-1 - TRBV23-1 -
TGTGCCAGCCTGACAGGGGGAGATACTGAAGCTTTCTTT CASLTGGDTEAFF TRBJ1-1 - TRBV10-3 TRBD1
TGTGCCTACTCAGGGGTTACTGAAGCTTTCTTT CAYSGVTEAFF TRBJ1-1 - TRBV30 -
TGTGCCAGCGGCCGGACTAGCGGGAGTTTGAACATTCAGTACTTC CASGRTSGSLNIQYF TRBJ2-4 - TRBV5-6 TRBD2
TGTGCCAGCAGCTTAATCGCTAACTATGGCTACACCTTC CASSLIANYGYTF TRBJ1-2 few TRBV5-6 -
TGCAGCGTTGGGCAAGACTATGGCTACACCTTC CSVGQDYGYTF TRBJ1-2 few TRBV29-1 -